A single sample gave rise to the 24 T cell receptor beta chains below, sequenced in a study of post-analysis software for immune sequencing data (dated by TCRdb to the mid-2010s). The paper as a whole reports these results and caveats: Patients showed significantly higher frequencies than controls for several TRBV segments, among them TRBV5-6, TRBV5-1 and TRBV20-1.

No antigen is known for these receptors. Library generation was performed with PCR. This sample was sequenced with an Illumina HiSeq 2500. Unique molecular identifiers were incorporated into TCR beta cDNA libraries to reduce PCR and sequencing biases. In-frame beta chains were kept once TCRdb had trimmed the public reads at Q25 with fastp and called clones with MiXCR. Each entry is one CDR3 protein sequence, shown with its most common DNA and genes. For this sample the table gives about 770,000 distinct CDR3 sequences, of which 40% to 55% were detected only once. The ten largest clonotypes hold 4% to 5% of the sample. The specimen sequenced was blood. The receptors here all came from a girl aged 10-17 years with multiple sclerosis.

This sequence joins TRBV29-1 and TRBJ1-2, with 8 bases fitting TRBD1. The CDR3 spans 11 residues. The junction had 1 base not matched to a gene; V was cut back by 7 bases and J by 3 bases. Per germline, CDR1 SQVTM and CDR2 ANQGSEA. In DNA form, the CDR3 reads TGCAGCGCGGGACAGGACTATGGCTACACCTTC. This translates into CSAGQDYGYTF.

CDR3 in amino acids: CASSRDREGEQYF. The CDR3 nucleotides read TGTGCCAGTAGCCGGGACAGGGAAGGCGAGCAGTACTTC. The J gene is TRBJ2-7, the V gene TRBV19, with 9 bases that match TRBD1. Germline CDR1 and CDR2: LNHDA and SQIVND (reference sequence). V lost 6 bases and J lost 6; bases outside the gene matches: 6. This CDR3 contains 13 residues. Complete variable domain (other parts from reference TRBV19 and TRBJ2-7): DGGITQSPKYLFRKEGQNVTLSCEQNLNHDAMYWYRQDPGQGLRLIYYSQIVNDFQKGDIAEGYSVSREKKESFPLTVTSAQKNPTAFYLCASSRDREGEQYFGPGTRLTVT.

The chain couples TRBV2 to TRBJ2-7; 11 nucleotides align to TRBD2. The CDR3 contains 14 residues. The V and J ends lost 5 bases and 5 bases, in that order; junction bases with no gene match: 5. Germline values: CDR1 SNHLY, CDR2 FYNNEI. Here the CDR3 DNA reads TGTGCCAGCAGTTATAGCGGGAGGGACGACGAGCAGTACTTC. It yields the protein CASSYSGRDDEQYF.

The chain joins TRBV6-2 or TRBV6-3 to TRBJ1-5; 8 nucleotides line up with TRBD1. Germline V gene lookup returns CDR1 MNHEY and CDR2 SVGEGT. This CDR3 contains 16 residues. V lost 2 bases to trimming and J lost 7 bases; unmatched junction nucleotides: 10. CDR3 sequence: CASSYADREQDQPQHF. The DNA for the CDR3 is TGTGCCAGCAGTTACGCGGACAGGGAACAGGACCAGCCCCAGCATTTT.

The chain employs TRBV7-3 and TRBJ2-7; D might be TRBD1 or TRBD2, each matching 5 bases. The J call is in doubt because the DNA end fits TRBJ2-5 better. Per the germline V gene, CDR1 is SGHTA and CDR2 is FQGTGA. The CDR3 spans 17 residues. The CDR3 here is CASSPLSGPPFQETQYF. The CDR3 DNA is TGTGCCAGCAGCCCATTGTCGGGGCCGCCTTTCCAAGAGACCCAGTACTTC.

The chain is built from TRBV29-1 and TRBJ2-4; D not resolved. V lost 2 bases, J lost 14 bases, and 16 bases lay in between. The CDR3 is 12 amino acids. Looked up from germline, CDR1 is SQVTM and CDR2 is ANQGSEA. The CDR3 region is CSVENWASEEYF. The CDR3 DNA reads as TGCAGCGTTGAAAACTGGGCTTCCGAAGAGTACTTC.

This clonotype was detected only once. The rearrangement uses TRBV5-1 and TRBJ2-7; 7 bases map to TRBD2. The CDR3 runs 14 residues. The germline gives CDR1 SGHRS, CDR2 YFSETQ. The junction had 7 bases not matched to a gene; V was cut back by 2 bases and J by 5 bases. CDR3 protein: CASSFGGSGNEQYF. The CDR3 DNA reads TGCGCCAGCAGCTTTGGCGGGAGCGGCAACGAGCAGTACTTC.

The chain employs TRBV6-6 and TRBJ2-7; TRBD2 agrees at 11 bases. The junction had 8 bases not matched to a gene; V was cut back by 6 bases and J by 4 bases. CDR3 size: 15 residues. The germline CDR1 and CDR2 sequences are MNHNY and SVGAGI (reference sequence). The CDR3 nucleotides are TGTGCCAGCAGACGCGCACTAGCGGGAGAGTACGAGCAGTACTTC. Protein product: CASRRALAGEYEQYF.

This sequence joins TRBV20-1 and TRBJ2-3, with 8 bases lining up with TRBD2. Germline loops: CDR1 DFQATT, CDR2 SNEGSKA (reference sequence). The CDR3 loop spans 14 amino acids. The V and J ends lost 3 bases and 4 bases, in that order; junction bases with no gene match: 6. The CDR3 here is CSASVSGNSDTQYF. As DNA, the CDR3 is TGCAGTGCTAGCGTTAGCGGGAACTCAGATACGCAGTATTTT.

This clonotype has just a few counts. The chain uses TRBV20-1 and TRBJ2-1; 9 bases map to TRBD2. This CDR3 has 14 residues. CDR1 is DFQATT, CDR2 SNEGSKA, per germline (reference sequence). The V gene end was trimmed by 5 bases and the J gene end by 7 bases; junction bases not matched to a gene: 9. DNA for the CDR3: TGCAGTGCTGTCGCGGGAGGGCCCGGGAATGAGCAGTTCTTC. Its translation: CSAVAGGPGNEQFF.

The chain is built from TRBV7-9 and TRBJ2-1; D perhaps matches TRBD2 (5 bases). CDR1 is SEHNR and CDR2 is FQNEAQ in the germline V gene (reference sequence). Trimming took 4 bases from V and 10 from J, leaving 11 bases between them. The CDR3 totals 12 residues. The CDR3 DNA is TGTGCCAGCAGCTCAGGAGGCAGAGAGCAGTTCTTC. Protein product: CASSSGGREQFF.

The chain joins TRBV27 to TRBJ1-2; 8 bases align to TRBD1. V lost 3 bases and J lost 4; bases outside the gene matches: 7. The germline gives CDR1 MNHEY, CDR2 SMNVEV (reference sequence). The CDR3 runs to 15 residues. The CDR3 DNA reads TGTGCCAGCAGTTTCAGACAGGGGAACTTCTATGGCTACACCTTC. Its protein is CASSFRQGNFYGYTF.

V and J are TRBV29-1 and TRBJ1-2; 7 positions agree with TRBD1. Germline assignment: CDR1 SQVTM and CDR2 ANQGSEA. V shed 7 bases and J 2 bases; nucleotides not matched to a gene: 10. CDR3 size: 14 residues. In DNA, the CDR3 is TGCAGCGCAGGGACAGAAAAGAAAAACTATGGCTACACCTTC. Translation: CSAGTEKKNYGYTF.

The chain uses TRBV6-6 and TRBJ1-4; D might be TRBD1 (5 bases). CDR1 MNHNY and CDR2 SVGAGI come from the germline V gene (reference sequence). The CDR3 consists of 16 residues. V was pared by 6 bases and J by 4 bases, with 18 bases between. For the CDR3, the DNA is TGTGCCAGCAGGGATCTTCTCCAGGGTTTTAATGAAAAACTGTTTTTT. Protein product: CASRDLLQGFNEKLFF.

CDR3 DNA: TGTGCCAGCAGCTGGACAGGGTTTTCTGTCGATGAGCAGTTCTTC. It encodes CASSWTGFSVDEQFF. The rearrangement joins TRBV7-9 to TRBJ2-1; TRBD1 matches at 8 bases. The J segment lost 8 bases and the V segment lost 4 bases, leaving 10 bases of the junction unmatched. Germline loops: CDR1 SEHNR, CDR2 FQNEAQ (reference sequence). The CDR3 has 15 residues.

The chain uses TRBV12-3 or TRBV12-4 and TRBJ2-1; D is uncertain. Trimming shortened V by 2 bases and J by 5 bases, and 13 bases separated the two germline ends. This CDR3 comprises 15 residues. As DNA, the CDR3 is TGTGCCAGCAGTTTAAGCCCCACTCAGAACAATGAGCAGTTCTTC. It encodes CASSLSPTQNNEQFF.

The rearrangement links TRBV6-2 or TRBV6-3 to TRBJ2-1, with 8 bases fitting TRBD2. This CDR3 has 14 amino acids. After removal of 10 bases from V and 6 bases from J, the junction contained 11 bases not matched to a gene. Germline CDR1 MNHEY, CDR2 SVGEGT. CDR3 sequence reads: CATQPDSGVNEQFF. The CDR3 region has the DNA TGTGCCACCCAACCAGATAGCGGGGTCAATGAGCAGTTCTTC.

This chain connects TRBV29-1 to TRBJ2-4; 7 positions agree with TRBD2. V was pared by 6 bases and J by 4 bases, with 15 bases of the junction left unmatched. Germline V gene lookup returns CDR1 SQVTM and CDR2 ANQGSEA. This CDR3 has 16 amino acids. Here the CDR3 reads CSVSSGGSGYKNIQYF. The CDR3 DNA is TGCAGCGTCTCCTCGGGAGGTAGCGGGTATAAAAACATTCAGTACTTC.

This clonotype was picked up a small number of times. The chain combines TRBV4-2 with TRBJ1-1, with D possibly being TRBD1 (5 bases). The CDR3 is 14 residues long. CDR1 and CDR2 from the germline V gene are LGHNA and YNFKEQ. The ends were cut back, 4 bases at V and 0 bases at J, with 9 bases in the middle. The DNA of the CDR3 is TGTGCCAGCAGCCCGGGGGTGCTGAACACTGAAGCTTTCTTT. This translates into CASSPGVLNTEAFF.

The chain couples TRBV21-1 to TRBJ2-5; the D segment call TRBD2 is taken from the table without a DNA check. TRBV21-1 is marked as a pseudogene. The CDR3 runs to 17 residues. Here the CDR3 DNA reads TGTGCCAGCAGCACTTTAGCGGGAGGCTGGGTTATTGAGACCCAGTACTTC. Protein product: CASSTLAGGWVIETQYF.

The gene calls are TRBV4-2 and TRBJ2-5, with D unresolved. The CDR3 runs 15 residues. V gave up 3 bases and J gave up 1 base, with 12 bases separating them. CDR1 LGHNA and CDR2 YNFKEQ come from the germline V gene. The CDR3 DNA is TGTGCCAGCAGCCACCCGGTTCGGTCCCAAGAGACCCAGTACTTC. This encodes CASSHPVRSQETQYF.

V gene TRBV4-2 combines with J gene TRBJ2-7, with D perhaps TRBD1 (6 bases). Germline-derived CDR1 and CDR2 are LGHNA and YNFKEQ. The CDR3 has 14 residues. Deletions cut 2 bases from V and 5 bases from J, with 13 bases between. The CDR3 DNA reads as TGTGCCAGCAGCCAACTGCCAACAGGGAACGAGCAGTACTTC. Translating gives CASSQLPTGNEQYF.

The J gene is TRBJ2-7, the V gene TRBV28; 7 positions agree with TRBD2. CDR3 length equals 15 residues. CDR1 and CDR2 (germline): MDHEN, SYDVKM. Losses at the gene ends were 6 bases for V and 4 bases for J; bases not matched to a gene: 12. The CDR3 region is CASSRQGGRGYEQYF. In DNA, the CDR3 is TGTGCCAGCAGCCGGCAGGGCGGGAGAGGGTACGAGCAGTACTTC.

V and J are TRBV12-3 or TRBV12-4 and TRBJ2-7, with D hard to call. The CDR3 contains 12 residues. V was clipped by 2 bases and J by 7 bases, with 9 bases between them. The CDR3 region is CASSLPDQEQYF. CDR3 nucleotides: TGTGCCAGCAGTTTACCAGACCAGGAGCAGTACTTC.